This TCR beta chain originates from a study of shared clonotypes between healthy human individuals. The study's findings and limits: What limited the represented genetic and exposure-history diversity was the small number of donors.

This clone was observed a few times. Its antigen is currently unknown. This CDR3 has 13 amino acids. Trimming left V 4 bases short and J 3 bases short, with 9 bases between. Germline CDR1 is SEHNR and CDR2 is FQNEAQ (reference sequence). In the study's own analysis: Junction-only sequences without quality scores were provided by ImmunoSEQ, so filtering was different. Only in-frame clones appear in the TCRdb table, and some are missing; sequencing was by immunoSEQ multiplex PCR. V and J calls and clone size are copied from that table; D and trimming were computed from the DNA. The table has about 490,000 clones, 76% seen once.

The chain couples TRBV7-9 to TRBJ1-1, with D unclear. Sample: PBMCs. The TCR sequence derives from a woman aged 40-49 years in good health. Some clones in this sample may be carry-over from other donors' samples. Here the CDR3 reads CASSSKEDTEAFF. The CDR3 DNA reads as TGTGCCAGCAGCTCGAAGGAGGACACTGAAGCTTTCTTT.